A single sample gave rise to the 13 T cell receptor beta chains below, sequenced in a study of cytomegalovirus exposure and HLA in healthy donors. 60 Vbeta and 13 Jbeta primers were used in PCR. Only in-frame clones appear in the TCRdb table, and some are missing; sequencing was by immunoSEQ multiplex PCR. The sample carries 150,000 to 200,000 clones, around 77% recorded once. The specimen was PBMCs. These receptors all come from a man aged 60-69 years in good health and CMV-seronegative.

This chain uses TRBV7-8 with TRBJ1-4, with 8 bases lining up with TRBD1. Germline values: CDR1 SGHVS, CDR2 FQNEAQ. The V segment lost 6 bases and the J segment 0 bases; nucleotides outside the gene matches: 9. This CDR3 is built from 17 residues. This chain's CDR3 is CASRARTGTATNEKLFF. In nucleotides, the CDR3 is TGTGCCAGCAGGGCACGGACAGGGACAGCAACTAATGAAAAACTGTTTTTT.

The rearrangement joins TRBV21-1 to TRBJ2-2; the listed D gene, TRBD1, was not tested against the DNA. TRBV21-1 is annotated as a pseudogene. The CDR3 extends over 14 amino acids. The CDR3 nucleotides read TGTGCCACCTTAGGACAGGGGCGAACCGGGGAGCTGTTTTTT. Translating it yields CATLGQGRTGELFF.

The chain recombines TRBV7-2 with TRBJ2-3; TRBD2 agrees at 9 bases. Germline CDR1 reads SGHTA; CDR2 reads FQGNSA. CDR3 length: 17 residues. Trimming took 5 bases from V and 4 from J; bases not matched to a gene: 13. CDR3 sequence reads: CASSVPGSGGSADTQYF. For the CDR3, the DNA is TGTGCCAGCAGCGTTCCAGGTAGCGGGGGTAGCGCAGATACGCAGTATTTT.

The rearrangement joins TRBV7-9 to TRBJ2-7, with D possibly matching TRBD1 (6 bases). Germline CDR1 is SEHNR and CDR2 is FQNEAQ (reference sequence). The CDR3 runs to 13 residues. V lost 1 base, J lost 2 bases, and 6 bases lay in between. The CDR3 sequence is CASSLGTAYEQYF. The CDR3 DNA sequence: TGTGCCAGCAGCTTAGGGACAGCCTACGAGCAGTACTTC. Full variable domain (missing parts from reference TRBV7-9 and TRBJ2-7): DTGVSQNPRHKITKRGQNVTFRCDPISEHNRLYWYRQTLGQGPEFLTYFQNEAQLEKSRLLSDRFSAERPKGSFSTLEIQRTEQGDSAMYLCASSLGTAYEQYFGPGTRLTVT.

There are a few counts of this clone. The CDR3 is CASSPEAEAFF. The CDR3, as DNA: TGTGCCAGCAGCCCCGAGGCTGAAGCTTTCTTT. The rearrangement links TRBV7-8 to TRBJ1-1; no clear D gene. The CDR3 runs 11 residues. The V gene lost 5 bases and the J gene lost 6 bases, with 7 bases spanning the gap. CDR1 SGHVS and CDR2 FQNEAQ come from the germline V gene.

This rearrangement joins TRBV7-2 to TRBJ2-5, with no clear D. Trimming left V 4 bases short and J 3 bases short, with 9 bases between. CDR3 size: 13 residues. Germline CDR1 is SGHTA and CDR2 is FQGNSA. CDR3 in DNA: TGTGCCAGCAGCTCCCGTGCGGAAGAGACCCAGTACTTC. Amino acid sequence: CASSSRAEETQYF.

The rearrangement joins TRBV27 to TRBJ2-5; D may be TRBD2 (6 bases). The V end lost 4 bases, the J end lost 5 bases, and 11 bases lay between the germline ends. The CDR3 length is 13 residues. The germline V gene encodes CDR1 MNHEY and CDR2 SMNVEV (reference sequence). The CDR3 bases are TGTGCCAGCAGTTCATATGCGGGGGAGACCCAGTACTTC. This gives the protein CASSSYAGETQYF.

The rearrangement uses TRBV7-9 and TRBJ1-5; D unresolved. The CDR3 extends over 13 amino acids. V gave up 5 bases and J gave up 5 bases, with 10 bases separating them. The germline CDR1 and CDR2 sequences are SEHNR and FQNEAQ (reference sequence). CDR3 sequence: CASSPGRDQPQHF. For the CDR3, the DNA is TGTGCCAGCAGCCCCGGGCGGGATCAGCCCCAGCATTTT.

The V call is TRBV19, the J call TRBJ1-2; D not resolved. The germline gives CDR1 LNHDA, CDR2 SQIVND (reference sequence). The CDR3 has 14 amino acids. Trimming took off 0 bases at V and 1 base at J, with 6 bases between the two ends. In nucleotides, the CDR3 is TGTGCCAGTAGTATAGACAGGCTTAACTATGGCTACACCTTC. It is translated as CASSIDRLNYGYTF.

The chain employs TRBV15 and TRBJ2-1; TRBD1 aligns across 11 bases. V shed 0 bases, J shed 7 bases, and the junction held 5 bases outside the gene matches. This CDR3 region has 16 residues. CDR1 is LNHNV and CDR2 is YYDKDF in the germline V gene (reference sequence). Here the CDR3 DNA reads TGTGCCACCAGCAGAGACCTGGGACAGGGGGTAAATGAGCAGTTCTTC. Translation gives CATSRDLGQGVNEQFF.

Remarks on this clone: An end of the junction differs from the germline gene, which may be a read error. The CDR3, as DNA: TGTGCCAGCAGCGCACAGGGGGATATCTATGGCTACCCCTTC. Its translation is CASSAQGDIYGYPF. The chain recombines TRBV5-4 with TRBJ1-2; TRBD1 matches 8 bases. This CDR3 is 14 amino acids long. Germline-derived CDR1 and CDR2 are SGHNT and YYREEE (reference sequence).

The rearrangement links TRBV14 to TRBJ1-2; D gene unclear. This CDR3 spans 15 amino acids. V was shortened by 0 bases and J by 4 bases, with 12 bases between the two germline ends. Germline loops: CDR1 SGHDN, CDR2 FVKESK. The CDR3 nucleotides read TGTGCCAGCAGCCAAGAAAGGGTTGGAGGCTATGGCTACACCTTC. Encoded protein: CASSQERVGGYGYTF.

This chain connects TRBV4-2 to TRBJ2-3; the match to TRBD2 covers 9 bases. V was clipped by 3 bases and J by 3 bases; unmatched bases: 10. CDR3 length: 17 residues. Germline CDR1 reads LGHNA; CDR2 reads YNFKEQ. This CDR3 is CASSQAERGAKTDTQYF. CDR3 DNA sequence: TGTGCCAGCAGCCAGGCCGAGCGGGGGGCCAAGACAGATACGCAGTATTTT.